A selection of T cell receptor beta chains follows, all from one sample in a study of blood T cell repertoires in COVID-19. Produced via immunoSEQ multiplex PCR; TCRdb's table is partial and in-frame only. The sample records 200,000 to 250,000 clones, less than 90% being singletons. The material sequenced was PBMCs or T cells enriched from blood (not recorded which). The receptors here all came from a woman in her 40s who had recovered from COVID-19. CDR3s include the opening cysteine and the closing phenylalanine or tryptophan. The D gene is left open where the match is weak. Clone size is stated in some rows and not others, as once, few, many or a class when expanded.

>NA|TRBJ1-5|TRBV2|NA
CASSDYRDQPQHF
TGTGCCAGCAGTGACTACAGGGATCAGCCCCAGCATTTT
>NA|TRBJ2-1|TRBV5-4|NA
CASSLGIAVSSYNEQFF
TGTGCCAGCAGCTTAGGCATAGCGGTGAGCTCCTACAATGAGCAGTTCTTC
>NA|TRBJ2-1|TRBV2|NA
CASSGGLAGLNEQFF
TGTGCCAGCAGTGGAGGACTTGCGGGCCTCAATGAGCAGTTCTTC
>NA|TRBJ2-7|TRBV9|few
CASSVAGEGSYEQYF
TGTGCCAGCAGCGTAGCAGGGGAGGGGTCCTACGAGCAGTACTTC
>NA|TRBJ2-2|TRBV6-6|once
CASSYSESTGELFF
TGTGCCAGCAGTTACTCGGAGTCCACCGGGGAGCTGTTTTTT
>TRBD1|TRBJ2-2|TRBV7-2|NA
CASSSTGVNTGELFF
TGTGCCAGCAGCTCCACAGGGGTCAACACCGGGGAGCTGTTTTTT
>NA|TRBJ2-7|TRBV2|NA
CASSAGGYYEQYF
TGTGCCAGCAGCGCCGGAGGGTACTACGAGCAGTACTTC
>NA|TRBJ1-6|TRBV11-2|NA
CASSSQGTLPNSPLHF
TGTGCCAGCAGCTCCCAAGGGACATTACCGAATTCACCCCTCCACTTT
>TRBD1|TRBJ2-1|TRBV9|NA
CASSVDGTGSYNEQFF
TGTGCCAGCAGCGTAGACGGGACAGGGTCCTACAATGAGCAGTTCTTC
>TRBD1|TRBJ1-5|TRBV3-1/TRBV3-2|NA
CASSPLVGDRGRNQPQHF
TGTGCCAGCAGCCCGCTTGTTGGGGACAGGGGGCGGAATCAGCCCCAGCATTTT
>TRBD2|TRBJ2-5|TRBV2|NA
CASSLGLAGGRETQYF
TGTGCCAGCAGCCTTGGACTAGCGGGAGGGCGAGAGACCCAGTACTTC
>TRBD2|TRBJ2-1|TRBV28|few
CASSLWTSGDYYNEQFF
TGTGCCAGCAGTCTCTGGACTAGCGGAGATTACTACAATGAGCAGTTCTTC
>NA|TRBJ1-2|TRBV10-3|NA
CAIRESLRVGYTF
TGTGCCATCAGGGAGAGTCTTCGAGTGGGCTACACCTTC
>NA|TRBJ1-2|TRBV5-4|NA
CASSPDRFYGYTF
TGTGCCAGCAGCCCCGACAGATTTTATGGCTACACCTTC
>NA|TRBJ2-7|TRBV2|NA
CASSESAYEQYF
TGTGCCAGCAGTGAGTCTGCCTACGAGCAGTACTTC
>TRBD1|TRBJ1-2|TRBV28|NA
CATSSPRTGATYGYTF
TGTGCCACCTCGTCACCGAGGACAGGGGCGACCTATGGCTACACCTTC
>TRBD1|TRBJ1-2|TRBV30|NA
CAYIRAGTGGGGYTF
TGTGCCTACATACGAGCCGGGACAGGGGGCGGTGGCTACACCTTC
>TRBD1|TRBJ1-1|TRBV11-2|NA
CASSWDRNTEAFF
TGTGCCAGCAGCTGGGACAGGAACACTGAAGCTTTCTTT
>TRBD1|TRBJ2-3|TRBV5-4|NA
CASSPGQAPSKTQYF
TGTGCCAGCAGTCCGGGACAGGCGCCTTCGAAAACGCAGTATTTT
>NA|TRBJ2-3|TRBV18|NA
CASSRDSATDTQYF
TGTGCCAGCTCACGGGATAGCGCCACAGATACGCAGTATTTT
>TRBD1|TRBJ2-3|TRBV18|NA
CASSPVTGVGPDTQYF
TGTGCCAGCTCACCGGTTACAGGGGTGGGGCCAGATACGCAGTATTTT
>TRBD2|TRBJ2-3|TRBV29-1|NA
CSVEDWEGGTDTQYF
TGCAGCGTTGAAGATTGGGAGGGAGGCACAGATACGCAGTATTTT
>TRBD2|TRBJ2-3|TRBV14|NA
CASRTRMASGVTDTQYF
TGTGCCAGCAGAACCAGGATGGCTAGCGGGGTTACAGATACGCAGTATTTT
>TRBD1|TRBJ2-2|TRBV28|once
CASSLFPRDRGKTGELFF
TGTGCCAGCAGTTTATTCCCCCGGGACAGGGGTAAAACCGGGGAGCTGTTTTTT